This entry describes one TCR beta chain. Its specific antigen is unknown. Base qualities are not recorded, but no much larger clone differs from it by a single base. The intended sense of this specimen's time point label: newly diagnosed GD, antithyroid drugs for less than 3 months. For both TCR sequencing and RNA sequencing, RNA was extracted from PBMCs using TRIzol. The diagnosis of Graves' disease followed American Thyroid Association guidelines. Patients were recruited from an endocrinology department in Xi'an, China. Each patient gave approximately 9.7 milliliters of peripheral blood, collected in an EDTA anticoagulant tube. Ficoll Paque Plus density gradient separation was used to isolate PBMCs, and no further T cell sorting was performed. An Agilent 2100 Bioanalyzer and agarose gel were used to check RNA quality, and a NanoDrop 2000 was used to measure RNA concentration. This specimen belongs to a study of regulatory T cells in long-lasting Graves disease (dated by TCRdb to about 2021). Regarding the study in general: Antithyroid drugs had been taken for less than 3 months by newly diagnosed Graves' disease patients. This study used TCR sequencing and RNA sequencing of peripheral blood to compare persistent Graves' disease patients against newly diagnosed Graves' disease patients. The study was registered as a clinical trial and conducted in China. A total of around 35 samples were covered by TCR sequencing, comprising some 13 persistent and roughly 20 newly diagnosed Graves' disease patients. The research as a whole found: Sequencing and analysis were limited to the TCR beta chain. The small sample size was acknowledged by the authors as a limitation that may reduce accuracy. A larger number of public clonotypes was shared among persistent patients (around 3,000) than among newly diagnosed patients (around 970). TRBV28, TRBJ1-2 and TRBJ2-5 were preferentially used in persistent disease, while TRBV20-1 and TRBJ2-1 were favored in newly diagnosed disease. The study examined only peripheral blood because the primary lesion, thyroid tissue, could not be accessed. Lower TCR Shannon entropy and fewer highly expanded clones were observed in persistent Graves' disease patients than in newly diagnosed patients, which suggested clonal expansion.

Library preparation used multiplex PCR. This sample was sequenced with an Illumina HiSeq 4000. To build TCR beta libraries, CDR3 regions were amplified by Arm-PCR using iRepertoire HTBI primers. Gel purification was performed on PCR products prior to sequencing. Per the source publication's procedure: A total of roughly 65 TRBV and 14 TRBJ segments were identified across samples and were used for gene usage analysis of CDR3 amino acid clonotypes. Filtered high-quality paired reads were merged into contigs using COPE and FqMerger. Contigs were aligned with BLAST to IMGT TRBV, TRBD and TRBJ reference genes, and CDR3 was defined per IMGT. Highly expanded clones were defined as clonotypes with a frequency above 0.1%. Repertoire diversity was measured by Shannon entropy, and V-J evenness by the Gini coefficient. A clonotype found in more than one individual was treated as public. The public reads were reanalyzed by TCRdb: fastp trimming at Q25, MiXCR alignment, in-frame beta chains only. Rows matching on CDR3 protein sequence are summarized as one entry with the most common DNA and genes. Clone size and V and J calls follow TCRdb, not the original study. This sample gives hundreds of thousands of distinct CDR3 sequences in total; about 16% of them show up just once. In total, the top ten clones hold more than 20% of the sample.

In the germline V gene, CDR1 corresponds to MNHNS and CDR2 to SASEGT. Compared with germline, V lacks 3 bases and J lacks 15 bases; bases without a gene match: 7. Inclusive of the bounding cysteine and phenylalanine, the CDR3 is 12 residues long. Only the CDR3 DNA is retained, 36 bases long and in frame from the first base. The same sample was also used in a study of T cells in Graves' hyperthyroidism and ophthalmopathy. The second study, in turn, reports: Stable Graves' hyperthyroidism was defined as no progression to ophthalmopathy during 18 months of follow-up. Hyperthyroidism patients were newly diagnosed, with disease duration under 2 months, and aged 18 to 65 years. Any patient with an uncontrolled infection, another autoimmune disease, pregnancy or lactation was excluded. Diagnoses were established on the basis of clinical symptoms, serum thyroxine and TRAb, thyroid ultrasound, and orbital computed tomography. The TCR CDR3 was subjected to a first round of RT-PCR using the HTBI primer set and the Qiagen OneStep RT-PCR kit. Most expanded thyroid clonotypes (frequency above 0.001) were also detected in blood, suggesting blood repertoires may reflect thyroid immune responses. A 13 V-J signature model separated ophthalmopathy from stable hyperthyroidism, with over 85% sensitivity and about 81% specificity in cross-validation and 80%/75% in testing. In validation, the model predicted progression to ophthalmopathy a median of roughly 6.5 months before onset, with over 60% sensitivity and roughly 72% specificity. To identify TCR V-J signatures that set the groups apart, the researchers used a discovery cohort of 100 patients, made up of under 45 with Graves' ophthalmopathy and some 58 with stable Graves' hyperthyroidism. Prospective prediction of ophthalmopathy was tested in an independent validation cohort consisting of some 18 hyperthyroidism patients and approximately 16 patients who later progressed to ophthalmopathy. The 95 to 100 discovery patients were divided at random into training and test sets in a 7:3 ratio. In addition, the study compared T-cell repertoires in thyroid tissue and in blood from six Graves' hyperthyroidism patients. Once sampling was done, hyperthyroidism patients were given methimazole at a starting dose of 30 mg daily, whereas ophthalmopathy patients were given high-dose intravenous methylprednisolone. The libraries were constructed in a second round of multiplex PCR and then size-selected and purified. Sequencing of the libraries was done on an Illumina HiSeq2000 using paired-end 100 bp reads. SOAPnuke was used to process the raw data, removing reads that contained adapters or uncalled bases, had a mean Phred below 15, or lacked an exact match to the constant primer or identifier. High-quality paired reads were merged with COPE v1.2.5, and unique nucleotide sequences were defined as clonotypes. MiTCR v1.1 was used to align clonotypes to the IMGT TRBV, TRBD and TRBJ reference segments. The analysis included only V-J combinations with a frequency above 0.0001, which together covered around 99% of the repertoires. A TCS score was defined as the ratio between F50 (clonal expansion) and ExV (chaos), using BLOSUM62-based TCRdist between CDR3 peptides within each V-J. Welch's t-statistics and random forest reduced around 510 V-J features to 13, which were used in a naive Bayes classifier (R e1071). No statistical method was used to fix the sample size in advance, and group allocation was not hidden from the investigators. The paper describes TCR Vbeta CDR3 sequencing of 130 to 150 peripheral blood samples, made up of about 40 ophthalmopathy patients, approximately 76 hyperthyroidism patients and 17 progressor patients.

The sample was peripheral blood mononuclear cells (PBMCs), taken at new diagnosis, from a patient treated with antithyroid drugs. In this chain, TRBV6-1 is recombined with TRBJ2-1; TRBD2 lines up with 8 middle nucleotides. The receptor was isolated from a woman aged 35-65 years with Graves disease. Donor details come from another sample of the same person, matched by shared clones. The CDR3 protein is CASSDGAGVGFF. The sequenced DNA is TGTGCCAGCAGTGACGGAGCGGGGGTGGGGTTCTTC.